The subject of this entry is one TCR beta chain. This specimen belongs to a study of shared clonotypes between healthy human individuals. This CDR3 comprises 16 residues. The V gene's germline CDR1 is MGHRA and CDR2 YSYEKL. V shed 0 bases and J 1 base; nucleotides not matched to a gene: 5. The protocol was immunoSEQ multiplex PCR, while the TCRdb copy is restricted to in-frame clones and leaves out a portion. The sample yields 400,000 or so clones, 90% to 98% seen once. The V gene is TRBV4-1, the J gene TRBJ2-7; 8 bases are a match to TRBD2. The receptor comes from a man aged 25 to 40 in good health. The source material was memory CD8+ T cells sorted from blood. Subset indicated: CD45RO+ cells pooled with CCR7-negative TemRA cells. The CDR3 region is CASSQDPGGRSYEQYF. The CDR3 region has the DNA TGCGCCAGCAGCCAAGATCCTGGCGGGAGGTCCTACGAGCAGTACTTC.